The source of this T cell receptor beta chain is a study of metastatic and nonmetastatic thyroid tumors (dated by TCRdb to 2018 to 2020). Study-wide context: Repertoires were compared across peripheral blood and tumor or nodule tissue samples from malignant and benign thyroid patients. General findings and caveats noted by the study authors: In both blood and tumor samples, TCR beta diversity was reported to be significantly higher in malignant tumors than in benign nodules.

The germline V gene sets CDR1 to MDHEN and CDR2 to SYDVKM. The cysteine opens and the phenylalanine closes a CDR3 of 16 amino acids. No patient had received any treatment before thyroid surgery. The study retrospectively analysed patient clinical samples collected from about 2011 to 2018 using T-cell receptor beta sequencing. The method behind the library was PCR. The run used an Illumina HiSeq 4000. High-throughput sequencing was used to profile the TCR beta-chain CDR3 region of every patient. On the study's bioinformatics: Drawing on CDR3 differences between clinicopathological groups, the researchers built a classifier meant to tell apart patients with distant-metastatic papillary thyroid cancer. The Shannon index was used to measure repertoire diversity, and the Morisita-Horn index was used to measure how similar tumor and blood repertoires were. The raw public data were reprocessed by TCRdb itself: fastp quality trimming at Q25, MiXCR clonotype calling, in-frame beta chains only. What appears here as the V and J calls and clone size reflects TCRdb's work, not the paper's. The sample table records 30,000 to 40,000 clones; roughly a fifth of these occur just once. The leading ten clones occupy 18% of the sample.

This clone occurred a few times. It lacks a known antigen. No DNA is shown, since the ends of the CDR3 on it are uncertain; the CDR3 is the one TCRdb lists. The V gene is TRBV28 and the J gene is TRBJ1-5; the D call in the table, TRBD1, was not verified against the DNA. The sequenced sample was blood. The clonotype was recovered from a female donor with papillary thyroid cancer or a benign thyroid nodule (not recorded which). Some clones in this sample may be carry-over from other donors' samples. For the CDR3, the sequence is CASILGQGMWNQPQHF.